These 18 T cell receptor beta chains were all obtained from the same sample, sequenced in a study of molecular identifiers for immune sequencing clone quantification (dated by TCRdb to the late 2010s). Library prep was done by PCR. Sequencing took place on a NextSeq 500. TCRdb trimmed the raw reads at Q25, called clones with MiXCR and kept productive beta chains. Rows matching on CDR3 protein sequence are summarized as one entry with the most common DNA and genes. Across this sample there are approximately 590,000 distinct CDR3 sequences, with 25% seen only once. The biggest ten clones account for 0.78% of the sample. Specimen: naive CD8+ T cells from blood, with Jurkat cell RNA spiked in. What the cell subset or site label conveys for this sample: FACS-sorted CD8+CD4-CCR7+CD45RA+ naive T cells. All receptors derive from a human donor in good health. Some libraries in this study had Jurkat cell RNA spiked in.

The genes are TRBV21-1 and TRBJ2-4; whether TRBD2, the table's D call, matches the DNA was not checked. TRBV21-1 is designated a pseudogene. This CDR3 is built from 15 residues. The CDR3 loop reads CASSKLAGLENIQYF. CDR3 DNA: TGTGCCAGCAGCAAATTGGCGGGACTAGAAAACATTCAGTACTTC.

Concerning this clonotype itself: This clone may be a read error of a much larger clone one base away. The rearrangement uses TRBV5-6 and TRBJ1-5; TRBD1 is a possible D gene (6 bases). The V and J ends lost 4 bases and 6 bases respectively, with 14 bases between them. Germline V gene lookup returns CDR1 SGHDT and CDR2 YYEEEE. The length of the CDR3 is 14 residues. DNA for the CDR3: TGTGCCAGCAGCCCGTGGATAGGGGGTCAGCCCCAGCATTTT. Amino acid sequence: CASSPWIGGQPQHF.

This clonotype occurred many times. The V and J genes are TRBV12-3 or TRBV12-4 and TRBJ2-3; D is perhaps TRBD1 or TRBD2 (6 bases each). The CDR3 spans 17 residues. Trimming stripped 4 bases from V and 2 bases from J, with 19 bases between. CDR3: CASSSRLGGRNTDTQYF. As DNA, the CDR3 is TGTGCCAGCAGTTCTCGGCTGGGGGGCAGAAACACAGATACGCAGTATTTT.

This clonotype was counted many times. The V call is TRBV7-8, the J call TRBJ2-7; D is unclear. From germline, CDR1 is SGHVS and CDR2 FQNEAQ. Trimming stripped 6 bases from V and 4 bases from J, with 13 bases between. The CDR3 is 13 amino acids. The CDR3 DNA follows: TGTGCCAGCAGTCTCGAAGGCGATTACGAGCAGTACTTC. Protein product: CASSLEGDYEQYF.

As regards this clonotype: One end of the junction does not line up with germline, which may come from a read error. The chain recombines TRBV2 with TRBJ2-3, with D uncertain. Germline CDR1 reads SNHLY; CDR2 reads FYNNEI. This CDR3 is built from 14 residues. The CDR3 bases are TGTGCCAGCAGTGATGTTAGCCCACTCCCCACTTCCATTTTT. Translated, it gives CASSDVSPLPTSIF.

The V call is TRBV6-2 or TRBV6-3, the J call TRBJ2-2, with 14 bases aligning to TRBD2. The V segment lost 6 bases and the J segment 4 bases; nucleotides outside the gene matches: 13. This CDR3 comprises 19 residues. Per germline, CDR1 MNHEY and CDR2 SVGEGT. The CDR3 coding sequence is TGTGCCAGCAGCCCCGTGGGACTAGCGGGAGTTTCTGGCACCGGGGAGCTGTTTTTT. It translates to CASSPVGLAGVSGTGELFF.

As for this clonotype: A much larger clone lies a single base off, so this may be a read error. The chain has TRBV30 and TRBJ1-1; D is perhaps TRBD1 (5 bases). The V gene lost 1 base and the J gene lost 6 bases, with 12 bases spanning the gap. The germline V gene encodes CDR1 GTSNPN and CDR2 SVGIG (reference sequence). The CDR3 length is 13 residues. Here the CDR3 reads CAWSAGAGPEAFF. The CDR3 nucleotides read TGTGCCTGGAGTGCTGGGGCCGGCCCTGAAGCTTTCTTT. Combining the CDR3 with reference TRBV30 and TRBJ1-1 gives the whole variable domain SQTIHQWPATLVQPVGSPLSLECTVEGTSNPNLYWYRQAAGRGLQLLFYSVGIGQISSEVPQNLSASRPQDRQFILSSKKLLLSDSGFYLCAWSAGAGPEAFFGQGTRLTVV.

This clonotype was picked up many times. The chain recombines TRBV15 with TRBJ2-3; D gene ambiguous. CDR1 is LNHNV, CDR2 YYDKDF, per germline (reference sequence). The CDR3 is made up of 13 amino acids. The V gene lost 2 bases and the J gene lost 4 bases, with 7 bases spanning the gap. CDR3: CATSRSNADTQYF. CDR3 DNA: TGTGCCACCAGCAGATCCAATGCAGATACGCAGTATTTT.

In DNA, the CDR3 is TGTGCCACCAGCAGAGGACAGGGGAGAAGTCAGCCCCAGCATTTT. This translates into CATSRGQGRSQPQHF. The V gene is TRBV15, the J gene TRBJ1-5, with 8 bases that match TRBD1. CDR1 is LNHNV, CDR2 YYDKDF, per germline (reference sequence). CDR3 length: 15 amino acids. V was clipped by 1 base and J by 6 bases; unmatched bases: 5.

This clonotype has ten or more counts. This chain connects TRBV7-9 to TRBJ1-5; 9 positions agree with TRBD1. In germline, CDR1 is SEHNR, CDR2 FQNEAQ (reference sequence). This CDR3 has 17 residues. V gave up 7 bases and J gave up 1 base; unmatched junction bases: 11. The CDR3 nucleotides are TGTGCCAGCACCGAGTATACAGGGGGCGCGAGCAATCAGCCCCAGCATTTT. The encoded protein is CASTEYTGGASNQPQHF.

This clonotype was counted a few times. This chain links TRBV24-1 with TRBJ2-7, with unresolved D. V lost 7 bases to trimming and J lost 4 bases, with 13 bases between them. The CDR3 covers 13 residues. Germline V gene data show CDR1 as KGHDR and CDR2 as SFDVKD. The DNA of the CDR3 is TGTGCCACCAGGGATCCCCTTGGGTACGAGCAGTACTTC. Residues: CATRDPLGYEQYF.

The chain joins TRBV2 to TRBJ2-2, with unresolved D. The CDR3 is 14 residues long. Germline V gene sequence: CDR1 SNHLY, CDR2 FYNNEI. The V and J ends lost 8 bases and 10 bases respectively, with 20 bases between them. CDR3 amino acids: CASLSLDFPEELFF. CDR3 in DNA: TGTGCCAGCCTCAGTCTCGATTTCCCCGAGGAGCTGTTTTTT.

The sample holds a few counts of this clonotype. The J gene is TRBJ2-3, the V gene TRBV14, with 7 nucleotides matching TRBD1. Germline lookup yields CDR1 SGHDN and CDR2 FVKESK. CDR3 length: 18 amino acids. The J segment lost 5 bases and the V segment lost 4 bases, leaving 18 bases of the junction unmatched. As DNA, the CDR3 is TGTGCCAGCAGCCTCGCGAACGTAATTACAGGGGCGTTAGATACGCAGTATTTT. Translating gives CASSLANVITGALDTQYF.

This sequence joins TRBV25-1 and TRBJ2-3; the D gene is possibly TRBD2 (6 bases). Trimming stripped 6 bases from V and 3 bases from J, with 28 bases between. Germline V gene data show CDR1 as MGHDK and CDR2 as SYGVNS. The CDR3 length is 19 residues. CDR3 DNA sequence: TGTGCCAGCAGCGATAGACTAGAAAGTTGGAGATCGGGAACAGATACGCAGTATTTT. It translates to CASSDRLESWRSGTDTQYF. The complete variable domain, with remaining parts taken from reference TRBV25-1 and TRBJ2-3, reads EADIYQTPRYLVIGTGKKITLECSQTMGHDKMYWYQQDPGMELHLIHYSYGVNSTEKGDLSSESTVSRIRTEHFPLTLESARPSHTSQYLCASSDRLESWRSGTDTQYFGPGTRLTVL.

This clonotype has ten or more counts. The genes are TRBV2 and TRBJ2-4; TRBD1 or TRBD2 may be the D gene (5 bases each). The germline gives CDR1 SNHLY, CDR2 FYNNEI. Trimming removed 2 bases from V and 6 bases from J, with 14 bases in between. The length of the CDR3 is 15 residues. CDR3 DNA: TGTGCCAGCAGTGAAACGGGTCCGGGGCCAAACATTCAGTACTTC. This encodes CASSETGPGPNIQYF. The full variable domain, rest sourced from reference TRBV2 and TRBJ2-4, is EPEVTQTPSHQVTQMGQEVILRCVPISNHLYFYWYRQILGQKVEFLVSFYNNEISEKSEIFDDQFSVERPDGSNFTLKIRSTKLEDSAMYFCASSETGPGPNIQYFGAGTRLSVL.

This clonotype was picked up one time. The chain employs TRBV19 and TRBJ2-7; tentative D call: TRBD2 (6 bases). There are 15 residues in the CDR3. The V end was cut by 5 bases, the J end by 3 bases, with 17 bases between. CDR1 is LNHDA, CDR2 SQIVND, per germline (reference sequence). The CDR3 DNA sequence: TGTGCCAGTAGTGCCTCGGCGGGGCTGGTCTACGAGCAGTACTTC. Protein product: CASSASAGLVYEQYF.

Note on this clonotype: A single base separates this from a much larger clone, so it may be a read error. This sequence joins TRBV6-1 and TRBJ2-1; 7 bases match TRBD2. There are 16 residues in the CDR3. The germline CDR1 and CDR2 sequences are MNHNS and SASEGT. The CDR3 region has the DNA TGTACCAGCAGTGAAATCGGACTAGTCCCCTACAATGAGCAGTTCTTC. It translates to CTSSEIGLVPYNEQFF.

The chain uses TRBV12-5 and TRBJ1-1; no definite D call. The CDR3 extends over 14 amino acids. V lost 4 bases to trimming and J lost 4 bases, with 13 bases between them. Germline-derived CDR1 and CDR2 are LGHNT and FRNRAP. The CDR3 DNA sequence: TGTGCTAGTGGTTACGAGGGAGGAGGCACTGAAGCTTTCTTT. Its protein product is CASGYEGGGTEAFF.